A selection of T cell receptor beta chains follows, all from one sample in a study of regulatory T cells in long-lasting Graves disease. TCRdb recomputed calls from the multiplex PCR reads with MiXCR, one row per CDR3 protein. The table includes fewer than 350,000 distinct CDR3 sequences, about 18% detected once. The sample was peripheral blood mononuclear cells (PBMCs), taken at new diagnosis, from a patient treated with antithyroid drugs. The receptors derive from a female donor with Graves disease. Each CDR3 is given with its conserved first and last residue. Fields, in order: J gene, clone size, V gene, D gene, CDR3 DNA, CDR3 protein. D genes are given only for firm matches. A row's size may be missing; if present it is once, few, many or a size class.

J gene: TRBJ2-3
clone size: many
V gene: TRBV3-1
D gene: .
CDR3 DNA: TGTGCCAGCAGCCAAGGCTCGTTACAGTATTTT
CDR3 protein: CASSQGSLQYF

J gene: TRBJ1-4
clone size: few
V gene: TRBV29-1
D gene: TRBD1
CDR3 DNA: TGCAGCGTGGTAACGGACAGGTTGGGTGAAAAACTGTTTTTT
CDR3 protein: CSVVTDRLGEKLFF

J gene: TRBJ2-3
clone size: many
V gene: TRBV2
D gene: TRBD1
CDR3 DNA: TGTGCCAGCAGGCGGGACAGGGGGGGCACAGATACGCAGTATTTT
CDR3 protein: CASRRDRGGTDTQYF

J gene: TRBJ2-7
clone size: .
V gene: TRBV9
D gene: .
CDR3 DNA: TGTGCCAGCAGCGTAGAACCTTACGAGCAGTACTTC
CDR3 protein: CASSVEPYEQYF

J gene: TRBJ2-3
clone size: many
V gene: TRBV5-1
D gene: TRBD1
CDR3 DNA: TGCGCCAGCAGCTTGGGGACAGGGTTCCATACGCAGTATTTT
CDR3 protein: CASSLGTGFHTQYF

J gene: TRBJ2-7
clone size: many
V gene: TRBV12-3/TRBV12-4
D gene: .
CDR3 DNA: .
CDR3 protein: CASSTSNRGEQYF

J gene: TRBJ2-1
clone size: few
V gene: TRBV7-2
D gene: .
CDR3 DNA: TGTGCCAGCAGCCCGTCACCGGAGAATGAGCAGTTCTTC
CDR3 protein: CASSPSPENEQFF

J gene: TRBJ1-4
clone size: .
V gene: TRBV5-1
D gene: .
CDR3 DNA: TGTGCCAGCAGCCTGACTGACAGCGGGGGTGAAAAACTGTTTTTT
CDR3 protein: CASSLTDSGGEKLFF

J gene: TRBJ1-1
clone size: many
V gene: TRBV3-1
D gene: .
CDR3 DNA: TGTGCCAGCAGCCTCAGGCGGAACACTGAAGCTTTCTTT
CDR3 protein: CASSLRRNTEAFF

J gene: TRBJ2-3
clone size: many
V gene: TRBV19
D gene: .
CDR3 DNA: TGTGCCAGTAGTATGGTCAGCTGGGATACGCAGTATTTT
CDR3 protein: CASSMVSWDTQYF

J gene: TRBJ1-2
clone size: many
V gene: TRBV28
D gene: TRBD1
CDR3 DNA: TGTGCCAGCAGTCTCCGGACAGGCTACTATGGCTACACCTTC
CDR3 protein: CASSLRTGYYGYTF

J gene: TRBJ1-2
clone size: many
V gene: TRBV28
D gene: .
CDR3 DNA: TGTGCCAGCAGTTTCTTCGGGTCCTATGGCTACACCTTC
CDR3 protein: CASSFFGSYGYTF

J gene: TRBJ2-7
clone size: many
V gene: TRBV12-3/TRBV12-4
D gene: .
CDR3 DNA: TGTGCCAGCAGTTTAGGCCCGGGGGCAGGGTACGAGCAGTACTTC
CDR3 protein: CASSLGPGAGYEQYF

J gene: TRBJ2-7
clone size: many
V gene: TRBV20-1
D gene: .
CDR3 DNA: TGCAGTGCTAGAGATGACGGTAGAGAGGGGCCGATGATATTC
CDR3 protein: CSARDDGREGPMIF

J gene: TRBJ2-7
clone size: .
V gene: TRBV27
D gene: .
CDR3 DNA: TGTGCCAGCAGTTTATCGGTTACCTGCGAGCAGTACTTC
CDR3 protein: CASSLSVTCEQYF

J gene: TRBJ1-1
clone size: .
V gene: TRBV2
D gene: .
CDR3 DNA: TGTGCCAGCAGGGGGGATTGGAACACTGAAGCTTTCTTT
CDR3 protein: CASRGDWNTEAFF

J gene: TRBJ2-2
clone size: many
V gene: TRBV30
D gene: TRBD2
CDR3 DNA: TGTGCCTGGAGTCCTCAACTAGCGGTGAACACCGGGGAGCTGTTTTTT
CDR3 protein: CAWSPQLAVNTGELFF

J gene: TRBJ2-7
clone size: many
V gene: TRBV13
D gene: .
CDR3 DNA: TGTGCCAGCAGCTACTCGCTGACGGCCTCCTACGAGCAGTACTTC
CDR3 protein: CASSYSLTASYEQYF

J gene: TRBJ2-1
clone size: .
V gene: TRBV28
D gene: .
CDR3 DNA: TGTGCCAGCAGTTTTAAGATCCGGGACTCCCAGTTCTTC
CDR3 protein: CASSFKIRDSQFF

J gene: TRBJ1-2
clone size: many
V gene: TRBV18
D gene: .
CDR3 DNA: TGTGCCAGCTCACCCTTCGACAGAGCTAACTATGGCTACACCTTC
CDR3 protein: CASSPFDRANYGYTF

J gene: TRBJ1-1
clone size: .
V gene: TRBV5-1
D gene: .
CDR3 DNA: TGCGCCAGCGCCCCCCGGGGGGATGTTGAAGCTTTCTTT
CDR3 protein: CASAPRGDVEAFF

J gene: TRBJ1-1
clone size: many
V gene: TRBV12-3/TRBV12-4
D gene: .
CDR3 DNA: TGTGCCAGCAGTTTCGGGAGGGATGAAGCTTTCTTT
CDR3 protein: CASSFGRDEAFF

J gene: TRBJ2-7
clone size: .
V gene: TRBV11-2
D gene: .
CDR3 DNA: TGTGCCAGCAGCTTAGGTTCCCCAGGGGCCCATCGTTACGAGCAGTACTTC
CDR3 protein: CASSLGSPGAHRYEQYF

J gene: TRBJ1-4
clone size: many
V gene: TRBV28
D gene: .
CDR3 DNA: TGTGCCAGCAGTTTTCGAAAGCCAACTAATGAAAAACTGTTTTTT
CDR3 protein: CASSFRKPTNEKLFF

J gene: TRBJ1-1
clone size: few
V gene: TRBV7-2
D gene: .
CDR3 DNA: TGTGCCAGCAGCTTAGGGCCCGGACAGAGGGAAGCTTTCTTT
CDR3 protein: CASSLGPGQREAFF

J gene: TRBJ2-3
clone size: many
V gene: TRBV29-1
D gene: TRBD2
CDR3 DNA: TGCAGCGTCCCCAGGTGGCTAGCGGAGGACGGCGGGTGGGATACGCAGTATTTT
CDR3 protein: CSVPRWLAEDGGWDTQYF

J gene: TRBJ1-3
clone size: many
V gene: TRBV11-3
D gene: .
CDR3 DNA: TGTGCCAGCAGCTTAGCAAACACCATATATTTT
CDR3 protein: CASSLANTIYF

J gene: TRBJ1-2
clone size: .
V gene: TRBV6-2/TRBV6-3
D gene: .
CDR3 DNA: TGTGCCAGCAGCCCTGAAGGGGGACAACCTTATGGCTACACCTTC
CDR3 protein: CASSPEGGQPYGYTF

J gene: TRBJ1-2
clone size: many
V gene: TRBV20-1
D gene: TRBD1
CDR3 DNA: TGCAGTTTACCGGACAGGGGCGGTTTTGGCTACACCTTC
CDR3 protein: CSLPDRGGFGYTF

J gene: TRBJ2-1
clone size: many
V gene: TRBV2
D gene: .
CDR3 DNA: TGTGCCAGCAGTGACGAGAGCGCCGGGCACAATGAGCAGTTCTTC
CDR3 protein: CASSDESAGHNEQFF

J gene: TRBJ2-3
clone size: many
V gene: TRBV28
D gene: .
CDR3 DNA: TGTGCCAGCAGTTTAGGGGTCACAGATACGCAGTATTTT
CDR3 protein: CASSLGVTDTQYF

J gene: TRBJ1-2
clone size: .
V gene: TRBV19
D gene: .
CDR3 DNA: TGTGCCAGTAGTATCCCCGGGGACGTTCGATCTAACTATGGCTACACCTTC
CDR3 protein: CASSIPGDVRSNYGYTF

J gene: TRBJ1-2
clone size: many
V gene: TRBV20-1
D gene: TRBD1
CDR3 DNA: TGCAGTGCTAGAGAGAGAGGACAGGGGGTAGGGGGTGGCTACACCTTC
CDR3 protein: CSARERGQGVGGGYTF

J gene: TRBJ1-1
clone size: .
V gene: TRBV2
D gene: TRBD1
CDR3 DNA: TGTGCCAGCAGTGTAGAGGGACAGATGAACACTGAAGCTTTCTTT
CDR3 protein: CASSVEGQMNTEAFF

J gene: TRBJ2-1
clone size: few
V gene: TRBV14
D gene: TRBD1
CDR3 DNA: TGTGCCAGCAGCGACTGGGGACAGCCCTACAATGAGCAGTTCTTC
CDR3 protein: CASSDWGQPYNEQFF

J gene: TRBJ1-1
clone size: many
V gene: TRBV28
D gene: TRBD1
CDR3 DNA: TGTGCCAGCACCCTGGGACAGGGAACGGCTTTCTTT
CDR3 protein: CASTLGQGTAFF

J gene: TRBJ1-3
clone size: many
V gene: TRBV3-1
D gene: .
CDR3 DNA: TGTGCCAGCAGCCAAGATTCCGGAAACACCATATATTTT
CDR3 protein: CASSQDSGNTIYF

J gene: TRBJ1-3
clone size: few
V gene: TRBV15
D gene: .
CDR3 DNA: TGTGCCACCAGCAGAGATTCAGGGTCCGGAAACACCATATATTTT
CDR3 protein: CATSRDSGSGNTIYF

J gene: TRBJ2-7
clone size: few
V gene: TRBV7-9
D gene: .
CDR3 DNA: TGTGCCAGCAGCGGCCGGGCCCACGACGAGCAGTGCTTC
CDR3 protein: CASSGRAHDEQCF

J gene: TRBJ1-2
clone size: few
V gene: TRBV29-1
D gene: .
CDR3 DNA: TGCAGCGTTGAGCGCACCGGGATAGGCTACACCTTC
CDR3 protein: CSVERTGIGYTF

J gene: TRBJ2-3
clone size: many
V gene: TRBV24-1
D gene: TRBD1
CDR3 DNA: TGTGCCACCAGTGACAAACAGGGGTCTGCCACAGATACGCAGTATTTT
CDR3 protein: CATSDKQGSATDTQYF

J gene: TRBJ2-3
clone size: many
V gene: TRBV7-2
D gene: TRBD2
CDR3 DNA: TGTGCCAGCAGCTTATCTAGCGGGAGTCTCGATACGCAGTATTTT
CDR3 protein: CASSLSSGSLDTQYF

J gene: TRBJ1-2
clone size: many
V gene: TRBV12-3/TRBV12-4
D gene: TRBD1
CDR3 DNA: TGTGCCAGCAGTTTAAGGGACAGGGGGAACCACCACTATGGCTACACCTTC
CDR3 protein: CASSLRDRGNHHYGYTF

J gene: TRBJ1-1
clone size: few
V gene: TRBV12-5
D gene: TRBD1
CDR3 DNA: TGTGCTAGTGGTTTAAGGGGGCTTAACACTGAAGCTTTCTTT
CDR3 protein: CASGLRGLNTEAFF

J gene: TRBJ2-1
clone size: few
V gene: TRBV5-1
D gene: .
CDR3 DNA: TGCGCCAGCAGCTTGGTAGGGAACACCCTTGAGCAGTTCTTC
CDR3 protein: CASSLVGNTLEQFF

J gene: TRBJ2-5
clone size: many
V gene: TRBV13
D gene: TRBD1
CDR3 DNA: TGTGCCAGCAGCCTACTCGGGACAGGGGGAGAGACCCAGTACTTC
CDR3 protein: CASSLLGTGGETQYF

J gene: TRBJ2-1
clone size: .
V gene: TRBV3-1
D gene: TRBD2
CDR3 DNA: TGTGCCAGCAGCCAAGTGGCTAGCGGGCCGTGGGAGCAGTTCTTC
CDR3 protein: CASSQVASGPWEQFF

J gene: TRBJ2-3
clone size: many
V gene: TRBV3-1
D gene: .
CDR3 DNA: TGTGCCAGCAGCCAAGATCTGGGCCTCTCGCGTTGGAATACGCAGTATTTT
CDR3 protein: CASSQDLGLSRWNTQYF

J gene: TRBJ2-1
clone size: .
V gene: TRBV7-9
D gene: .
CDR3 DNA: TGTGCCAGCAGCTCGACGGACGGACCACGCTACAATGAGCAGTTCTTC
CDR3 protein: CASSSTDGPRYNEQFF

J gene: TRBJ2-1
clone size: few
V gene: TRBV27
D gene: .
CDR3 DNA: TGTGCCAGCAGTTTAGGTTCGTCCGCAAAGGTAACCTACAATGAGCAGTTCTTC
CDR3 protein: CASSLGSSAKVTYNEQFF

J gene: TRBJ2-5
clone size: many
V gene: TRBV6-1
D gene: .
CDR3 DNA: TGTGCCAGCAGCCCAGCCCACAGAAGCGGGACCCAGTACTTC
CDR3 protein: CASSPAHRSGTQYF

J gene: TRBJ2-1
clone size: .
V gene: TRBV2
D gene: .
CDR3 DNA: TGTGCCAGCAGTGAATGGTATCACCCAAACAATGAGCAGTTCTTC
CDR3 protein: CASSEWYHPNNEQFF

J gene: TRBJ2-7
clone size: many
V gene: TRBV4-1
D gene: .
CDR3 DNA: TGCGCCAGCAGCCAGCCCAGGCCGGGACGCCCGTTACCGAAAGAGCAGTACTTC
CDR3 protein: CASSQPRPGRPLPKEQYF

J gene: TRBJ1-2
clone size: many
V gene: TRBV28
D gene: TRBD1
CDR3 DNA: TGTGCCAGCAGCTTGACAGGGGGTAACTATGGCTACACCTTC
CDR3 protein: CASSLTGGNYGYTF

J gene: TRBJ1-4
clone size: .
V gene: TRBV12-3/TRBV12-4
D gene: .
CDR3 DNA: TGTGCCAGCAGTTTAATGAGACCCAACTGGAAACTGTTTTTT
CDR3 protein: CASSLMRPNWKLFF

J gene: TRBJ2-3
clone size: many
V gene: TRBV7-9
D gene: .
CDR3 DNA: TGTGCCAGCAGCTTACAAACGGGAGCGGGAGATACGCAGTATTTT
CDR3 protein: CASSLQTGAGDTQYF